The present T cell receptor beta chain was sequenced within a study of blood T cell repertoires in COVID-19. TCRdb's copy holds only in-frame clones and misses some; the assay was immunoSEQ multiplex PCR. The table includes 250,000 to 300,000 clones, about 70% detected once. The CDR3 contains 19 residues. V was trimmed by 0 bases and J by 4 bases, leaving 25 bases between them. This clone was observed a handful of times. The receptor was isolated from a woman of 80 years or more with acute or convalescent COVID-19. Source material: peripheral blood. The gene calls are TRBV5-3 and TRBJ1-2, with TRBD1 as a possible D gene (5 bases). TRBV5-3 is marked as an open reading frame, function uncertain. CDR3 sequence: CARSLARQKPDLCLYGYTF. The CDR3 bases are TGTGCCAGAAGCTTGGCCCGACAGAAACCCGATCTTTGTCTCTATGGCTACACCTTC.